Shown below are 9 T cell receptor beta chains from a single sample sequenced in a study of blood T cell repertoires in COVID-19. Repertoires were generated with immunoSEQ multiplex PCR, while TCRdb's copy carries only in-frame clones and drops some. This sample carries 100,000 to 120,000 clones, 85% of them seen once, and the ten largest clones take more than 10%. The sequenced sample was peripheral blood. The receptors derive from a human donor in a cohort sampled during active COVID-19.

The CDR3 region is CASSYSWTSGATYNEQFF. In DNA, the CDR3 is TGTGCCAGCAGTTACTCGTGGACTAGCGGGGCTACCTACAATGAGCAGTTCTTC. This sequence joins TRBV6-2 or TRBV6-3 and TRBJ2-1; the match to TRBD2 covers 12 bases. The CDR3 is 18 amino acids. With 0 bases clipped from V and 2 bases from J, the junction kept 5 bases outside the gene matches. Germline V gene data show CDR1 as MNHEY and CDR2 as SVGEGT.

In its sample, this clone was seen a few times. V usage is TRBV6-5 and J usage is TRBJ2-7; TRBD1 matches at 7 bases. The CDR3 loop spans 14 amino acids. After removal of 6 bases from V and 2 bases from J, the junction contained 7 bases not matched to a gene. Germline assignment: CDR1 MNHEY and CDR2 SVGAGI. CDR3 sequence reads: CASSYRTGTYEQYF. CDR3 bases: TGTGCCAGCAGCTACCGGACAGGTACCTACGAGCAGTACTTC.

The V and J genes are TRBV7-9 and TRBJ1-4; no reliable D call. This CDR3 region has 14 residues. V was cut by 0 bases and J by 0 bases, with 2 bases left in between. CDR1 is SEHNR and CDR2 is FQNEAQ in the germline V gene (reference sequence). The CDR3 DNA reads TGTGCCAGCAGCTTAGCCGCAACTAATGAAAAACTGTTTTTT. Its protein product is CASSLAATNEKLFF.

The V and J genes are TRBV28 and TRBJ2-7; the match to TRBD1 covers 8 bases. The CDR3 has 15 amino acids. J lost 0 bases, V lost 4 bases, and 5 bases had no gene match. Germline V gene data show CDR1 as MDHEN and CDR2 as SYDVKM. The CDR3 loop reads CASSSTGGSSYEQYF. CDR3 coding DNA: TGTGCCAGCAGTTCTACAGGGGGGAGCTCCTACGAGCAGTACTTC.

The V call is TRBV5-1, the J call TRBJ2-3; maybe TRBD2 (5 bases). Between the trimmed V and J ends, which lost 4 bases and 4 bases, there was a span of 13 bases. CDR1 and CDR2 (germline): SGHRS, YFSETQ. The CDR3 covers 14 residues. CDR3 sequence (DNA): TGCGCCAGCAGCGGCCAGGTGGGAGCAGATACGCAGTATTTT. It codes for CASSGQVGADTQYF. The full variable domain, with the rest looked up from reference TRBV5-1 and TRBJ2-3, is KAGVTQTPRYLIKTRGQQVTLSCSPISGHRSVSWYQQTPGQGLQFLFEYFSETQRNKGNFPGRFSGRQFSNSRSEMNVSTLELGDSALYLCASSGQVGADTQYFGPGTRLTVL.

This clone came up a few times. The chain recombines TRBV10-3 with TRBJ2-3, with TRBD1 matching over 7 bases. The CDR3 sequence is 14 residues long. Germline-derived CDR1 and CDR2 are ENHRY and SYGVKD. After removal of 5 bases from V and 5 bases from J, the junction contained 7 bases not matched to a gene. CDR3 protein: CAISNPRGKDTQYF. The CDR3 nucleotides read TGTGCCATCAGTAACCCCAGGGGGAAAGATACGCAGTATTTT.

V gene TRBV30 combines with J gene TRBJ1-2, with a weak D call TRBD1 (5 bases). Trimming pared 0 bases from V and 7 bases from J, leaving 27 bases between. The CDR3 is 18 amino acids. Germline lookup yields CDR1 GTSNPN and CDR2 SVGIG (reference sequence). CDR3 bases: TGTGCCTGGAGTGTACTGAACTGGGGCAGGCGGGATTTTGGTGGCTACACCTTC. Translation gives CAWSVLNWGRRDFGGYTF.

This chain joins TRBV14 and TRBJ1-3; D gene uncertain. The CDR3 has 17 amino acids. Germline lookup yields CDR1 SGHDN and CDR2 FVKESK. V was shortened by 1 base and J by 0 bases, with 13 bases between the two germline ends. The CDR3: CASSQALGFSSGNTIYF. As DNA, the CDR3 is TGTGCCAGCAGCCAAGCTCTTGGTTTCAGCTCTGGAAACACCATATATTTT.

The V call is TRBV5-1, the J call TRBJ2-3; 11 positions match TRBD1. The germline gives CDR1 SGHRS, CDR2 YFSETQ. The CDR3 runs to 16 residues. V lost 0 bases to trimming and J lost 4 bases; unmatched junction nucleotides: 4. The CDR3 nucleotides are TGCGCCAGCAGCTTGGCGGTGGGACAGGGGGCAGATACGCAGTATTTT. The encoded protein is CASSLAVGQGADTQYF.